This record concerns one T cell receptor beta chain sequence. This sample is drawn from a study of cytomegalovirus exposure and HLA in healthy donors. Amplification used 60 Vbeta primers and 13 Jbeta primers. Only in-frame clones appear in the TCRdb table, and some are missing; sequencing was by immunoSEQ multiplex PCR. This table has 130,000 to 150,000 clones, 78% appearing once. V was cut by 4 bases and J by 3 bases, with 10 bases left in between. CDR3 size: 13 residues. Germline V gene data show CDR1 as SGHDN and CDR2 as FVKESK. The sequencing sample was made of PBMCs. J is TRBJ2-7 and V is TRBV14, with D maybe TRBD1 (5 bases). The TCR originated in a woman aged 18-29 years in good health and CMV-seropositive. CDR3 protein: CASSRQRNYEQYF. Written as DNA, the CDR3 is TGTGCCAGCAGCCGACAGAGAAACTACGAGCAGTACTTC.